Below are 24 T cell receptor beta chains sequenced from a single sample in a study of PD-1 blockade in classical Hodgkin lymphoma. This sample's time point: cycle 4 day 1 (C4D1), after 5 to 7 weeks of nivolumab. Each and every patient relapsed after autologous stem cell transplantation, and patients got differing brentuximab vedotin exposure. Clones were sequenced by immunoSEQ multiplex PCR, and TCRdb holds only the in-frame ones, with some missing. The sample holds tens of thousands of clones, approximately 92% seen once. The sequencing here drew on peripheral blood mononuclear cells (PBMCs), taken before the fourth cycle of nivolumab. Receptors originate from a human donor with classical Hodgkin lymphoma.

The rearrangement uses TRBV7-3 and TRBJ2-7; D gene unclear. Germline V CDR1 and CDR2: SGHTA, FQGTGA. The CDR3 is 13 residues long. V was cut by 0 bases and J by 6 bases, with 9 bases left in between. The CDR3 DNA reads as TGTGCCAGCAGCTTAACTCTTTCTTCCGAGCAGTACTTC. Its protein is CASSLTLSSEQYF.

V gene TRBV4-1 combines with J gene TRBJ1-4; D unresolved. The CDR3 covers 15 residues. V lost 0 bases and J lost 8, with 13 bases in between. The germline gives CDR1 MGHRA, CDR2 YSYEKL. CDR3 coding DNA: TGCGCCAGCAGCCAAGATCCCGGCTTAGACGAAAAACTGTTTTTT. Its protein is CASSQDPGLDEKLFF.

The V call is TRBV5-5, the J call TRBJ2-7; 8 bases fit TRBD1. The CDR3 consists of 15 residues. Germline V gene sequence: CDR1 SGHKS, CDR2 YYEKEE (reference sequence). Trimming took 1 base from V and 3 from J; bases not matched to a gene: 6. CDR3 protein: CASSLTRTGNYEQYF. DNA for the CDR3: TGTGCCAGCAGCTTGACTAGGACAGGGAACTACGAGCAGTACTTC.

V usage is TRBV14 and J usage is TRBJ2-7; TRBD1 matches 10 bases. Germline V gene sequence: CDR1 SGHDN, CDR2 FVKESK. The V and J ends lost 4 bases and 4 bases, in that order; junction bases with no gene match: 13. The CDR3 has 17 amino acids. CDR3 sequence: CASSPSSRDRGKYEQYF. In DNA form, the CDR3 reads TGTGCCAGCAGCCCGAGCAGCCGGGACAGGGGAAAATACGAGCAGTACTTC.

The CDR3 sequence: CASSPHRVKGETQYF. The CDR3 bases are TGTGCCAGCAGCCCTCACAGGGTTAAGGGAGAGACCCAGTACTTC. The V and J genes are TRBV7-3 and TRBJ2-5; D may be TRBD1 (6 bases). The germline V gene encodes CDR1 SGHTA and CDR2 FQGTGA. The V end lost 5 bases, the J end lost 4 bases, and 17 bases lay between the germline ends. The CDR3 spans 15 residues.

The V and J genes are TRBV28 and TRBJ1-1; D not certain. CDR1 is MDHEN and CDR2 is SYDVKM in the germline V gene. This CDR3 contains 14 residues. Trimming pared 2 bases from V and 3 bases from J, leaving 10 bases between. The DNA of the CDR3 is TGTGCCAGCAGTTTAATGGGTAGCGACACTGAAGCTTTCTTT. Its translation is CASSLMGSDTEAFF.

By share, this clone counts as medium-sized (0.01 to 0.1%). The chain joins TRBV10-3 to TRBJ1-3, with D possibly TRBD1 on 6 matching bases. Germline V lookup: CDR1 ENHRY, CDR2 SYGVKD. The V and J ends lost 3 bases and 2 bases respectively, with 14 bases between them. The CDR3 contains 16 residues. The CDR3: CAISDTDRFAGNTIYF. The CDR3 nucleotides are TGTGCCATCAGTGATACAGACAGGTTCGCTGGAAACACCATATATTTT.

For this clone: The CDR3 does not close with the conserved phenylalanine or tryptophan, likely indicating a read error. J is TRBJ2-7 and V is TRBV28; 7 bases line up with TRBD1. This CDR3 is 12 amino acids long. The ends lost 6 bases at V and 8 bases at J; junction bases unmatched: 7. CDR1 MDHEN and CDR2 SYDVKM come from the germline V gene. CDR3 bases: TGTGCCAGCAGGGGGACAGTAAGCAAGCAGTACCTC. Translating gives CASRGTVSKQYL.

The CDR3: CASSHRDMGTYGYTF. The CDR3 coding sequence is TGCGCCAGCAGCCACCGGGACATGGGGACCTATGGCTACACCTTC. The V call is TRBV4-1, the J call TRBJ1-2, with a possible D match to TRBD1 (6 bases). The germline V gene encodes CDR1 MGHRA and CDR2 YSYEKL. This CDR3 region has 15 residues. V lost 3 bases and J lost 4, with 15 bases in between.

The chain employs TRBV7-2 and TRBJ1-2, with D possibly TRBD1 on 5 matching bases. Per the germline V gene, CDR1 is SGHTA and CDR2 is FQGNSA. The CDR3 extends over 15 amino acids. Trimming took off 5 bases at V and 8 bases at J, with 21 bases between the two ends. The CDR3 spells CASSPRWGSGGGYTF. The CDR3, as DNA: TGTGCCAGCAGCCCAAGGTGGGGGAGTGGTGGAGGCTACACCTTC.

The chain joins TRBV27 to TRBJ1-2; 7 bases align to TRBD1. The germline V gene has CDR1 MNHEY and CDR2 SMNVEV (reference sequence). Trimming cost V 2 bases and J 3 bases; bases outside gene matches: 3. The CDR3 is 14 amino acids. This chain's CDR3 is CASSLRGLDYGYTF. For the CDR3, the DNA is TGTGCCAGCAGTTTAAGGGGGCTCGACTATGGCTACACCTTC.

The chain couples TRBV18 to TRBJ2-3; D remains unclear. Germline V lookup: CDR1 KGHSH, CDR2 LQKENI. CDR3 length equals 15 residues. V lost 2 bases and J lost 1, with 10 bases in between. The CDR3, as DNA: TGTGCCAGCTCACCAGGCGTTGGGGGCACAGATACGCAGTATTTT. Translating it yields CASSPGVGGTDTQYF.

The V gene is TRBV9, the J gene TRBJ2-5, with a weak D call TRBD2 (6 bases). The germline V gene has CDR1 SGDLS and CDR2 YYNGEE. V lost 0 bases, J lost 5 bases, and 11 bases lay in between. The CDR3 sequence is 14 residues long. The DNA of the CDR3 is TGTGCCAGCAGCGTAGCGGGAGAGTCGGAGACCCAGTACTTC. It specifies CASSVAGESETQYF.

The chain couples TRBV10-2 to TRBJ2-3; D perhaps matches TRBD2 (5 bases). V gave up 7 bases and J gave up 1 base, with 9 bases separating them. CDR3 length: 13 residues. The germline gives CDR1 WSHSY, CDR2 SAAADI. The CDR3 is CASKGSGTDTQYF. CDR3 DNA: TGCGCCAGCAAAGGGAGCGGCACAGATACGCAGTATTTT.

V usage is TRBV11-2 and J usage is TRBJ2-7; 16 positions agree with TRBD2. CDR3 length: 16 residues. V was clipped by 8 bases and J by 0 bases; unmatched bases: 4. CDR1 and CDR2 from the germline V gene are SGHAT and FQNNGV. Here the CDR3 reads CASQGLAGGPSYEQYF. The CDR3 nucleotides are TGTGCCAGCCAGGGACTAGCGGGGGGGCCCTCCTACGAGCAGTACTTC. Using reference TRBV11-2 and TRBJ2-7 for the parts outside the CDR3, the full variable domain is EAGVAQSPRYKIIEKRQSVAFWCNPISGHATLYWYQQILGQGPKLLIQFQNNGVVDDSQLPKDRFSAERLKGVDSTLKIQPAKLEDSAVYLCASQGLAGGPSYEQYFGPGTRLTVT.

The chain uses TRBV7-2 and TRBJ2-4; 9 positions agree with TRBD1. CDR3 length: 16 residues. J gave up 2 bases and V 5 bases, and 7 bases lay outside the gene matches. CDR1 and CDR2 (germline): SGHTA, FQGNSA. The CDR3 is CASSQQGAYPKNIQYF. Written as DNA, the CDR3 is TGTGCCAGCAGCCAACAGGGGGCGTATCCCAAAAACATTCAGTACTTC.

The gene calls are TRBV28 and TRBJ2-7, with D perhaps TRBD1 or TRBD2 (6 bases each). The CDR3 has 12 amino acids. Germline values: CDR1 MDHEN, CDR2 SYDVKM. V dropped 6 bases and J dropped 7 bases, with 13 bases sitting between them. The chain's CDR3 is CASSYRDWEQYF. Here the CDR3 DNA reads TGTGCCAGCAGCTACAGGGACTGGGAGCAGTACTTC.

This clone was seen only once. V and J are TRBV30 and TRBJ2-3; tentatively, D is TRBD1 or TRBD2 (5 bases each). V was shortened by 3 bases and J by 1 base, with 20 bases between the two germline ends. CDR3 size: 17 residues. Germline V gene sequence: CDR1 GTSNPN, CDR2 SVGIG (reference sequence). The CDR3 spells CAWSTTWGRDGTDTQYF. Written as DNA, the CDR3 is TGTGCCTGGAGCACTACCTGGGGCAGGGACGGCACAGATACGCAGTATTTT.

In DNA, the CDR3 is TGTGCCAGCAGCTTGTGGGGGGCTTACAATGAGCAGTTCTTC. This translates into CASSLWGAYNEQFF. V and J are TRBV5-4 and TRBJ2-1; D assignment may be TRBD1 or TRBD2 (6 bases each). CDR1 and CDR2 from the germline V gene are SGHNT and YYREEE (reference sequence). The CDR3 is 14 residues long. V was clipped by 1 base and J by 4 bases, with 9 bases between them. The full variable domain, completed using reference TRBV5-4 and TRBJ2-1, is ETGVTQSPTHLIKTRGQQVTLRCSSQSGHNTVSWYQQALGQGPQFIFQYYREEENGRGNFPPRFSGLQFPNYSSELNVNALELDDSALYLCASSLWGAYNEQFFGPGTRLTVL.

The chain joins TRBV7-9 to TRBJ2-6; a possible D gene is TRBD1 (5 bases). The CDR3 sequence is 15 residues long. CDR1 and CDR2 (germline): SEHNR, FQNEAQ (reference sequence). V dropped 5 bases and J dropped 8 bases, with 16 bases sitting between them. The CDR3 spells CASSLTGSRSNVLTF. DNA for the CDR3: TGTGCCAGCAGCCTTACAGGATCTCGTTCCAACGTCCTGACTTTC.

J is TRBJ2-5 and V is TRBV2, with 15 positions matching TRBD2. Losses at the gene ends were 6 bases for V and 5 bases for J; bases not matched to a gene: 10. CDR1 and CDR2 (germline): SNHLY, FYNNEI. The CDR3 extends over 17 amino acids. The CDR3 sequence: CASRYGLAGGPGETQYF. CDR3 DNA: TGTGCCAGCAGATACGGACTAGCGGGGGGGCCTGGGGAGACCCAGTACTTC.

The rearrangement joins TRBV27 to TRBJ2-5; D is possibly TRBD1 or TRBD2 (7 bases each). The V gene's germline CDR1 is MNHEY and CDR2 SMNVEV (reference sequence). This CDR3 comprises 13 residues. Trimming removed 5 bases from V and 4 bases from J, with 11 bases in between. CDR3: CASSRRGGETQYF. CDR3 DNA: TGTGCCAGCAGTCGCAGGGGGGGAGAGACCCAGTACTTC.

The chain recombines TRBV28 with TRBJ1-6, with D maybe TRBD1 (5 bases). Germline lookup yields CDR1 MDHEN and CDR2 SYDVKM. CDR3 length: 15 residues. Between the trimmed V and J ends, which lost 6 bases and 0 bases, there was a span of 9 bases. CDR3 sequence (DNA): TGTGCCAGCAGCAAGGACACCTCCTATAATTCACCCCTCCACTTT. Amino acid sequence: CASSKDTSYNSPLHF. Combining the CDR3 with reference TRBV28 and TRBJ1-6 gives the whole variable domain DVKVTQSSRYLVKRTGEKVFLECVQDMDHENMFWYRQDPGLGLRLIYFSYDVKMKEKGDIPEGYSVSREKKERFSLILESASTNQTSMYLCASSKDTSYNSPLHFGNGTRLTVT.

V is TRBV28 and J is TRBJ2-5, with 7 bases fitting TRBD1. Germline loops: CDR1 MDHEN, CDR2 SYDVKM. Germline trimming cut 5 bases from V and 3 bases from J; bases unmatched to any gene: 9. This CDR3 comprises 15 residues. DNA for the CDR3: TGTGCCAGCAGTACGGCCGGGACAGATGAAGAGACCCAGTACTTC. The encoded protein is CASSTAGTDEETQYF.